The 22 T cell receptor beta chains below come from one sample, sequenced in a study of tumor-infiltrating lymphocytes in primary liver carcinoma. For each extraction, RNA and DNA were obtained together from approximately 20-30 mg of unsorted bulk tissue. Making TCR beta cDNA involved around 500 ng total RNA and a constant-region primer. Each TCR beta library was derived from three nested multiplex PCR rounds that employed slightly modified ARM-PCR. A C-beta reverse primer was combined with TRBV1-TRBV30 forward primers in the first two PCR rounds, and each round had about 10 cycles. TCRdb redid the calling of the multiplex PCR reads with MiXCR, one entry per CDR3 protein. This repertoire shows 100,000 or so distinct CDR3 sequences, around 73% found once; its top ten account for about 12%. Specimen: liver tumor tissue from sampling region 2. Subset here: tumor region T2, inferior pole. The receptors come from a woman in her fifties or sixties with primary liver carcinoma and hepatitis B virus infection.

This clonotype was counted at least ten times. This chain joins TRBV6-2 or TRBV6-3 and TRBJ2-2; no definite D call. The V end lost 10 bases, the J end lost 6 bases, and 15 bases lay between the germline ends. Germline V gene sequence: CDR1 MNHEY, CDR2 SVGEGT. This CDR3 comprises 13 residues. The CDR3 DNA reads TGTGCCACCAGAATATCCCCATCCGGGGAGCTGTTTTTT. Its translation is CATRISPSGELFF.

This clonotype was counted many times. The chain joins TRBV6-5 to TRBJ2-1; 9 bases are shared with TRBD1. CDR3 length: 15 residues. Germline values: CDR1 MNHEY, CDR2 SVGAGI. V was clipped by 6 bases and J by 10 bases; unmatched bases: 13. The CDR3 region is CASSPGQGFLWEQFF. In nucleotides, the CDR3 is TGTGCCAGCAGCCCCGGACAGGGGTTTCTATGGGAGCAGTTCTTC.

Comment on this clonotype: Germline and junction disagree at one end, which may indicate a read error. The gene calls are TRBV4-1 and TRBJ1-1, with D perhaps matching TRBD1 (6 bases). This CDR3 is built from 14 residues. CDR1 is MGHRA and CDR2 is YSYEKL in the germline V gene. CDR3 loop: CASSQGTRVPEAFF. As DNA, the CDR3 is TGTGCCAGCAGCCAAGGGACAAGGGTCCCTGAAGCTTTCTTT.

A note on this clonotype: It may be a read error: a sequence one base away is much more abundant. In DNA form, the CDR3 reads TGCGCCAGAAGCTTGACTAGTTACGAGCAGTACTTC. Protein sequence: CARSLTSYEQYF. V is TRBV5-1 and J is TRBJ2-7; D may be TRBD2 (6 bases). The germline V gene encodes CDR1 SGHRS and CDR2 YFSETQ. The CDR3 spans 12 residues.

On this clonotype: A read error may be the cause here, since a much bigger clone is one base away. The chain combines TRBV5-1 with TRBJ1-1; D gene uncertain. This CDR3 is 11 amino acids long. Germline CDR1 SGHRS, CDR2 YFSETQ. CDR3 coding DNA: TGCGCCAGCAGCTTGGACACTGAAACTTTCTTT. As protein: CASSLDTETFF.

This clonotype was observed a handful of times. This may be a read error: a much more frequent sequence differs by one nucleotide. V is TRBV10-3 and J is TRBJ2-4; a weak D match, TRBD1 (5 bases). Germline values: CDR1 ENHRY, CDR2 SYGVKD. With 4 bases removed from V and 3 bases from J, the gap between germline ends came to 16 bases. CDR3 size: 16 residues. Here the CDR3 DNA reads TGTGCCATCAGTGCGGTGGAACCCAGGGTCAAAAACATTCAGTACTTC. Encoded protein: CAISAVEPRVKNIQYF.

This clonotype was observed a few times. The chain recombines TRBV28 with TRBJ2-7; 8 nucleotides match TRBD2. CDR3 length: 15 amino acids. J lost 0 bases, V lost 5 bases, and 6 bases had no gene match. The germline V gene encodes CDR1 MDHEN and CDR2 SYDVKM. As DNA, the CDR3 is TGTGCCAGCAGTACTTACAGCGGGAGCTCCTACGAGCAGTACTTC. This encodes CASSTYSGSSYEQYF.

This clonotype was detected ten times or more. The rearrangement uses TRBV6-1 and TRBJ1-5; D unresolved. The CDR3 covers 13 residues. Trimming shortened V by 5 bases and J by 5 bases, and 10 bases separated the two germline ends. Germline V gene data show CDR1 as MNHNS and CDR2 as SASEGT. CDR3 in amino acids: CASSWAADQPQHF. The CDR3 bases are TGTGCCAGCAGTTGGGCAGCGGATCAGCCCCAGCATTTT.

The CDR3 DNA reads TGTGCCAGCAATACCCCCAGCGGATCTTCCTACAATGAGCAGTTCTTC. Translated, it gives CASNTPSGSSYNEQFF. This sequence joins TRBV6-6 and TRBJ2-1; perhaps TRBD2 as D (5 bases). The CDR3 is 16 residues long. In germline, CDR1 is MNHNY, CDR2 SVGAGI (reference sequence). V shed 7 bases and J shed 1 base, with 17 bases lying between them.

To note about this clonotype: No conserved phenylalanine or tryptophan is present at the end of the CDR3, so a read error is the likely explanation. The limits of the CDR3 on the DNA are not certain, so only TCRdb's listed CDR3 is given. The V gene is TRBV6-1, the J gene TRBJ2-1; TRBD1 is taken as the D call from the table, unchecked against the DNA. The CDR3 is made up of 16 amino acids, end residues included. Germline V gene lookup returns CDR1 MNHNS and CDR2 SASEGT. This CDR3 is CASSDPGIWAYNEQFL.

In the case of this clonotype: As the CDR3 is not closed by the conserved phenylalanine or tryptophan, this likely results from a read error. The chain employs TRBV11-1 and TRBJ2-2, with D tentatively TRBD2 (5 bases). The CDR3 covers 14 residues. The germline V gene encodes CDR1 SGHAT and CDR2 FQDESV (reference sequence). In DNA, the CDR3 is TGTGCCAGCAGACCTAGCCTTGACACCTGGGAGCTGTTTTAT. It translates to CASRPSLDTWELFY.

This clonotype has a handful of counts. This may arise from a read error, as a much more abundant clone is one base away. The V gene is TRBV2, the J gene TRBJ2-1; TRBD2 aligns across 11 bases. CDR1 SNHLY and CDR2 FYNNEI come from the germline V gene. This CDR3 has 15 amino acids. In DNA, the CDR3 is TGTGCCAGCACCACCGGACTAGCGGGCTACAATGATCAGTTCTTC. Its protein product is CASTTGLAGYNDQFF.

This clonotype was observed a handful of times. A much more abundant neighbour one base away suggests this may be a read error. This chain joins TRBV5-8 and TRBJ1-5; D is ambiguous. The DNA end favors TRBJ2-3, so the J call may be wrong. The CDR3 totals 12 residues. Germline V gene sequence: CDR1 SGHTS, CDR2 YDEGEE. CDR3 bases: TGTGCCAGCAGCCTGACTTGGCAGCCCCAGTATTTT. Protein: CASSLTWQPQYF.

Regarding this clonotype: A much bigger clone sits one base away, suggesting this may be a read error. This chain connects TRBV28 to TRBJ2-1; the D gene is possibly TRBD2 (5 bases). CDR1 MDHEN and CDR2 SYDVKM come from the germline V gene. This CDR3 is 15 amino acids long. The CDR3 DNA sequence: TGTGCCAGCAATGGGGAGCTGGGGTCCTACAATGAGCTGTTCTTC. It is translated as CASNGELGSYNELFF.

This clonotype was seen a few times. The rearrangement joins TRBV28 to TRBJ2-4; unclear D gene. Germline CDR1 is MDHEN and CDR2 is SYDVKM. The CDR3 length is 15 residues. Trimming removed 6 bases from V and 0 bases from J, with 12 bases in between. The CDR3 spells CASSHLPLAKNIQYF. CDR3 nucleotides: TGTGCCAGCAGCCACCTACCTCTAGCCAAAAACATTCAGTACTTC.

Turning to this clonotype: The junction differs from germline at one of its ends, possibly a read error. The rearrangement joins TRBV11-2 to TRBJ2-4; a possible D gene is TRBD2 (6 bases). The CDR3 totals 14 residues. Per germline, CDR1 SGHAT and CDR2 FQNNGV. CDR3 protein: CAIGLAGPKNIQYF. The CDR3 nucleotides read TGTGCCATCGGCTTGGCGGGACCGAAAAACATTCAATACTTC.

On this clonotype itself: One base away lies a much larger clone, so this may be a sequencing read error. The rearrangement uses TRBV5-1 and TRBJ2-1, with 10 bases aligning to TRBD2. The junction had 6 bases not matched to a gene; V was cut back by 2 bases and J by 7 bases. Germline-derived CDR1 and CDR2 are SGHRS and YFSETQ. The CDR3 sequence is 15 residues long. Here the CDR3 reads CASSLAGGIGNEQFF. The CDR3 nucleotides are TGCGCCAGCAGCTTAGCGGGAGGGATCGGGAATGAGCAGTTCTTC.

This clonotype was found a few times. The CDR3 here is CASSFTGRGADTQYF. The DNA of the CDR3 is TGCGCCAGCAGCTTTACCGGGAGGGGAGCAGATACGCAGTATTTT. V gene TRBV5-1 combines with J gene TRBJ2-3, with 8 bases fitting TRBD2. V was clipped by 2 bases and J by 4 bases; unmatched bases: 6. CDR1 is SGHRS and CDR2 is YFSETQ in the germline V gene. The CDR3 is 15 residues long.

With respect to this clonotype: A clone one base away is much larger, so this may be a read error. The chain is built from TRBV5-1 and TRBJ2-7; perhaps TRBD2 as D (6 bases). Germline V gives CDR1 SGHRS, CDR2 YFSETQ. The CDR3 covers 14 residues. The CDR3 here is CASGLGDWRDEQYF. As DNA, the CDR3 is TGCGCCAGCGGCTTGGGGGACTGGCGCGACGAGCAGTACTTC.

A word on this clonotype: The junction does not match germline at one end; this may be a read error. The chain employs TRBV12-3 or TRBV12-4 and TRBJ1-4, with 9 bases matching TRBD1. The CDR3 totals 15 residues. The CDR3 protein is CTSSPGQGTNEKLFF. DNA of the CDR3: TGTACCAGCAGCCCGGGACAGGGTACTAATGAAAAACTGTTCTTT.

V and J are TRBV19 and TRBJ1-2, with D perhaps TRBD1 (6 bases). This CDR3 comprises 15 residues. Trimming cost V 6 bases and J 7 bases, with 21 bases left between them. CDR1 LNHDA and CDR2 SQIVND come from the germline V gene (reference sequence). DNA for the CDR3: TGTGCCAGTAGCGAGACAGGAGGATCCTCGGGTGGCTACACCTTC. Its protein is CASSETGGSSGGYTF.

The chain combines TRBV6-5 with TRBJ2-7; possible D gene TRBD2, 5 bases. V gave up 8 bases and J gave up 9 bases, with 20 bases separating them. Germline values: CDR1 MNHEY, CDR2 SVGAGI. This CDR3 is 13 amino acids long. The CDR3, as DNA: TGTGCCAGCGGGAATTCGGGATCCTACATGCAGTACTTC. Amino acid sequence: CASGNSGSYMQYF.